These 28 T cell receptor beta chains came from one sample sequenced in a study of cytomegalovirus exposure and HLA in healthy donors. With 60 Vbeta and 13 Jbeta primers, the PCR was carried out. Here immunoSEQ multiplex PCR was the method, and the copy in TCRdb shows in-frame clones only, minus some. The top ten clones hold roughly 4.5% of a sample with about 130,000 clones, around two thirds of them seen once. Sequenced: PBMCs. These TCRs come from a man between 18 and 29 years old in good health and CMV-seropositive.

CDR3 in amino acids: CASSEKTGLAANTGELFF. The DNA for the CDR3 is TGTGCCAGCAGTGAGAAAACAGGACTAGCGGCGAACACCGGGGAGCTGTTTTTT. This sequence joins TRBV6-1 and TRBJ2-2; 10 positions agree with TRBD2. The CDR3 is made up of 18 amino acids. J was trimmed by 0 bases and V by 3 bases; bases with no gene match: 7. CDR1 is MNHNS and CDR2 is SASEGT in the germline V gene.

This clone turned up a few times. The V and J genes are TRBV27 and TRBJ2-3, with 16 bases matching TRBD2. With V trimmed by 6 bases and J by 3 bases, 15 bases remained unmatched. The CDR3 covers 20 residues. Germline lookup yields CDR1 MNHEY and CDR2 SMNVEV (reference sequence). The CDR3 is CASRRGMGLAGGLLTDTQYF. In DNA, the CDR3 is TGTGCCAGCAGGCGGGGCATGGGACTAGCGGGAGGGCTGTTGACAGATACGCAGTATTTT.

For this clone: Other DNA sequences in the same sample also yield this CDR3. The rearrangement uses TRBV7-9 and TRBJ2-2; TRBD2 might be the D (5 bases). Germline assignment: CDR1 SEHNR and CDR2 FQNEAQ (reference sequence). The CDR3 totals 14 residues. Trimming left V 3 bases short and J 3 bases short, with 8 bases between. CDR3 protein: CASSFGSYTGELFF. The CDR3 nucleotides are TGTGCCAGCAGCTTTGGGAGCTACACCGGGGAGCTGTTTTTT. Complete variable domain (other parts from reference TRBV7-9 and TRBJ2-2): DTGVSQNPRHKITKRGQNVTFRCDPISEHNRLYWYRQTLGQGPEFLTYFQNEAQLEKSRLLSDRFSAERPKGSFSTLEIQRTEQGDSAMYLCASSFGSYTGELFFGEGSRLTVL.

This rearrangement joins TRBV11-2 to TRBJ1-6, with D possibly TRBD1 on 6 matching bases. Trimming pared 1 base from V and 6 bases from J, leaving 7 bases between. This CDR3 is 14 amino acids long. Looked up from germline, CDR1 is SGHAT and CDR2 is FQNNGV. The CDR3 DNA sequence: TGTGCCAGCAGCTTAGGGGGGCTTAATTCACCCCTCCACTTT. Translated, it gives CASSLGGLNSPLHF.

CDR3 protein: CASSSDSTEAFF. CDR3 DNA: TGTGCCAGCAGTTCTGACAGCACTGAAGCTTTCTTT. The rearrangement links TRBV2 to TRBJ1-1; a possible D gene is TRBD1 (5 bases). Per germline, CDR1 SNHLY and CDR2 FYNNEI. Trimming left V 5 bases short and J 4 bases short, with 8 bases between. CDR3 length: 12 residues.

The J gene is TRBJ2-7, the V gene TRBV18; perhaps TRBD1 as D (5 bases). Germline V gene data show CDR1 as KGHSH and CDR2 as LQKENI. The CDR3 totals 14 residues. V lost 4 bases and J 2 bases, leaving 12 bases between the germline ends. This chain's CDR3 is CASSQGVGTYEQYF. The CDR3 nucleotides are TGTGCCAGCTCACAAGGGGTAGGGACCTACGAGCAGTACTTC. Full variable domain (missing parts from reference TRBV18 and TRBJ2-7): NAGVMQNPRHLVRRRGQEARLRCSPMKGHSHVYWYRQLPEEGLKFMVYLQKENIIDESGMPKERFSAEFPKEGPSILRIQQVVRGDSAAYFCASSQGVGTYEQYFGPGTRLTVT.

The chain uses TRBV5-1 and TRBJ1-5; D is undetermined. Trimming took 4 bases from V and 1 from J, leaving 9 bases between them. Germline lookup yields CDR1 SGHRS and CDR2 YFSETQ. The CDR3 has 14 amino acids. The CDR3 region is CASSMDASNQPQHF. The CDR3 DNA reads as TGCGCCAGCAGCATGGACGCGAGCAATCAGCCCCAGCATTTT.

This clone was seen a single time. The chain combines TRBV15 with TRBJ2-7, with 10 positions matching TRBD1. Germline CDR1 LNHNV, CDR2 YYDKDF (reference sequence). V gave up 1 base and J gave up 3 bases; unmatched junction bases: 6. The CDR3 spans 16 residues. CDR3 amino acids: CATSRAAGQGSYEQYF. The DNA of the CDR3 is TGTGCCACCAGCAGAGCAGCGGGACAGGGGAGCTACGAGCAGTACTTC.

The chain links TRBV5-6 to TRBJ1-1; 7 bases line up with TRBD1. Looked up from germline, CDR1 is SGHDT and CDR2 is YYEEEE. The CDR3 loop spans 14 amino acids. V gave up 4 bases and J gave up 2 bases; unmatched junction bases: 5. The CDR3 DNA is TGTGCCAGCAGCCCGACAGGGCTTAACACTGAAGCTTTCTTT. This translates into CASSPTGLNTEAFF.

The chain employs TRBV19 and TRBJ1-6; D is possibly TRBD1 (5 bases). Trimming stripped 3 bases from V and 7 bases from J, with 13 bases between. This CDR3 is 15 amino acids long. Germline CDR1 is LNHDA and CDR2 is SQIVND (reference sequence). This chain's CDR3 is CASSIDPGKNSPLHF. The CDR3 region has the DNA TGTGCCAGTAGTATCGACCCAGGGAAGAATTCACCCCTCCACTTT.

This sequence joins TRBV18 and TRBJ1-2; the match to TRBD1 covers 9 bases. The CDR3 runs to 15 residues. CDR1 is KGHSH and CDR2 is LQKENI in the germline V gene. J was trimmed by 7 bases and V by 4 bases; bases with no gene match: 10. The CDR3 region has the DNA TGTGCCAGCTCACGACAGACAGGGGGTGGCAGTGGCTACACCTTC. It translates to CASSRQTGGGSGYTF. Filled out from reference TRBV18 and TRBJ1-2, the complete variable domain reads NAGVMQNPRHLVRRRGQEARLRCSPMKGHSHVYWYRQLPEEGLKFMVYLQKENIIDESGMPKERFSAEFPKEGPSILRIQQVVRGDSAAYFCASSRQTGGGSGYTFGSGTRLTVV.

This clone was seen many times. The gene calls are TRBV18 and TRBJ2-2; TRBD1 matches 8 bases. In germline, CDR1 is KGHSH, CDR2 LQKENI. V was pared by 8 bases and J by 6 bases, with 5 bases of the junction left unmatched. There are 13 residues in the CDR3. The CDR3 region is CASPTGDSGELFF. The CDR3 nucleotides read TGTGCCAGCCCGACAGGGGATTCCGGGGAGCTGTTTTTT.

Points on this clone: A read error may account for a junction end that differs from germline. The chain links TRBV30 to TRBJ1-2; D call uncertain. CDR1 is GTSNPN and CDR2 is SVGIG in the germline V gene (reference sequence). The CDR3 consists of 11 residues. The CDR3 region has the DNA TGTGCCTGGAGTTCCCAGATCTCAATCCTCTTC. As protein: CAWSSQISILF.

The rearrangement links TRBV29-1 to TRBJ2-5, with TRBD2 identical over 8 bases. Germline loops: CDR1 SQVTM, CDR2 ANQGSEA. This CDR3 region has 14 residues. V was pared by 5 bases and J by 4 bases, with 9 bases of the junction left unmatched. The CDR3 protein is CSVSGGDVGETQYF. Written as DNA, the CDR3 is TGCAGCGTTAGCGGGGGTGATGTTGGAGAGACCCAGTACTTC.

The chain links TRBV15 to TRBJ1-1, with 7 bases lining up with TRBD1. J was trimmed by 8 bases and V by 0 bases; bases with no gene match: 6. CDR1 and CDR2 (germline): LNHNV, YYDKDF (reference sequence). This CDR3 contains 14 residues. The CDR3 loop reads CATSRDYSGQEAFF. CDR3 bases: TGTGCCACCAGCAGAGATTATTCGGGACAGGAAGCTTTCTTT.

The J gene is TRBJ2-3, the V gene TRBV18; 7 nucleotides match TRBD1. The germline gives CDR1 KGHSH, CDR2 LQKENI. The V and J ends lost 4 bases and 5 bases, in that order; junction bases with no gene match: 6. This CDR3 is built from 14 residues. This CDR3 is CASSQGAVGDTQYF. Written as DNA, the CDR3 is TGTGCCAGCTCACAGGGGGCGGTTGGAGATACGCAGTATTTT.

The chain uses TRBV7-9 and TRBJ2-5, with TRBD1 as a possible D gene (6 bases). Trimming shortened V by 5 bases and J by 2 bases, and 12 bases separated the two germline ends. Germline assignment: CDR1 SEHNR and CDR2 FQNEAQ (reference sequence). This CDR3 comprises 14 residues. The CDR3 nucleotides read TGTGCCAGCAGCGCCTGGACAGAGCAAGAGACCCAGTACTTC. This gives the protein CASSAWTEQETQYF.

This clone was seen only once. V is TRBV5-1 and J is TRBJ1-4, with D possibly being TRBD1 (5 bases). CDR3 length: 14 residues. V was clipped by 0 bases and J by 13 bases, with 16 bases between them. From germline, CDR1 is SGHRS and CDR2 YFSETQ. The chain's CDR3 is CASSLEGGVRRLFF. DNA of the CDR3: TGCGCCAGCAGCTTGGAAGGAGGGGTGAGGCGACTGTTTTTT.

This sequence joins TRBV7-2 and TRBJ2-7, with 7 bases lining up with TRBD1. Germline V gene lookup returns CDR1 SGHTA and CDR2 FQGNSA. Unmatched junction bases numbered 9, after V lost 5 bases and J lost 5 bases. The CDR3 extends over 14 amino acids. This CDR3 reads CASSKNRGNDEQYF. The CDR3 coding sequence is TGTGCCAGCAGCAAAAACAGGGGAAACGACGAGCAGTACTTC. The entire variable domain, with the rest obtained from reference TRBV7-2 and TRBJ2-7, is as follows: GAGVSQSPSNKVTEKGKDVELRCDPISGHTALYWYRQSLGQGLEFLIYFQGNSAPDKSGLPSDRFSAERTGGSVSTLTIQRTQQEDSAVYLCASSKNRGNDEQYFGPGTRLTVT.

This rearrangement joins TRBV7-2 to TRBJ2-1; 7 bases fit TRBD2. The length of the CDR3 is 16 residues. The germline V gene has CDR1 SGHTA and CDR2 FQGNSA. The J segment lost 3 bases and the V segment lost 2 bases, leaving 7 bases of the junction unmatched. CDR3 DNA sequence: TGTGCCAGCAGCTTACTAGCTAGCGGTTACTACAATGAGCAGTTCTTC. It is translated as CASSLLASGYYNEQFF. The full variable domain, with the rest looked up from reference TRBV7-2 and TRBJ2-1, is GAGVSQSPSNKVTEKGKDVELRCDPISGHTALYWYRQSLGQGLEFLIYFQGNSAPDKSGLPSDRFSAERTGGSVSTLTIQRTQQEDSAVYLCASSLLASGYYNEQFFGPGTRLTVL.

The chain is built from TRBV9 and TRBJ2-1, with D possibly TRBD1 on 5 matching bases. Germline V gives CDR1 SGDLS, CDR2 YYNGEE. CDR3 length: 13 amino acids. The V and J ends lost 4 bases and 4 bases respectively, with 9 bases between them. The CDR3 DNA reads TGTGCCAGCAGCCAGGGCCTTTACAATGAGCAGTTCTTC. It is translated as CASSQGLYNEQFF. Drawing the rest from reference TRBV9 and TRBJ2-1, the complete variable domain is DSGVTQTPKHLITATGQRVTLRCSPRSGDLSVYWYQQSLDQGLQFLIQYYNGEERAKGNILERFSAQQFPDLHSELNLSSLELGDSALYFCASSQGLYNEQFFGPGTRLTVL.

V gene TRBV5-6 combines with J gene TRBJ2-5; D is possibly TRBD2 (5 bases). CDR1 and CDR2 from the germline V gene are SGHDT and YYEEEE. The V end lost 1 base, the J end lost 3 bases, and 7 bases lay between the germline ends. The CDR3 runs to 13 residues. The CDR3 region is CASSLSGEETQYF. CDR3 coding DNA: TGTGCCAGCAGCTTGTCCGGGGAAGAGACCCAGTACTTC.

This clone was counted only a few times. The chain employs TRBV6-6 and TRBJ1-1; no definite D call. This CDR3 is built from 11 residues. Trimming stripped 5 bases from V and 7 bases from J, with 8 bases between. Germline V gene lookup returns CDR1 MNHNY and CDR2 SVGAGI (reference sequence). The CDR3 loop reads CASSARVEAFF. The CDR3 region has the DNA TGTGCCAGCAGTGCTAGAGTTGAAGCTTTCTTT.

The V gene is TRBV30, the J gene TRBJ2-7; 8 bases agree with TRBD2. V shed 0 bases and J 2 bases; nucleotides not matched to a gene: 9. This CDR3 has 16 residues. The germline V gene encodes CDR1 GTSNPN and CDR2 SVGIG (reference sequence). CDR3 bases: TGTGCCTGGAGTGTACCGGGACTAGGGCGAGCCTACGAGCAGTACTTC. Translated, it gives CAWSVPGLGRAYEQYF.

This clone turned up a few times. The rearrangement uses TRBV11-3 and TRBJ2-5; 12 positions agree with TRBD2. The V and J ends lost 5 bases and 4 bases, in that order; junction bases with no gene match: 14. Germline CDR1 is SGHNT and CDR2 is YENEEA. The CDR3 is made up of 18 amino acids. CDR3 in DNA: TGTGCCAGCAGCCTAGGACTAGCGGGAAACATAGGTTTAGAGACCCAGTACTTC. Its protein product is CASSLGLAGNIGLETQYF.

The rearrangement joins TRBV15 to TRBJ1-2; weak D call: TRBD1 (6 bases). This CDR3 comprises 14 residues. The V end lost 5 bases, the J end lost 6 bases, and 16 bases lay between the germline ends. CDR1 and CDR2 (germline): LNHNV, YYDKDF (reference sequence). CDR3 DNA sequence: TGTGCCACCAGCGTCCCAGAAGGGGGGGATGGCTACACCTTC. It codes for CATSVPEGGDGYTF.

The rearrangement uses TRBV4-2 and TRBJ2-7, with TRBD1 matching 9 bases. The CDR3 loop spans 17 amino acids. The ends lost 0 bases at V and 4 bases at J; junction bases unmatched: 10. The germline V gene has CDR1 LGHNA and CDR2 YNFKEQ. CDR3 in amino acids: CASSQDNFGTGSYEQYF. CDR3 DNA sequence: TGTGCCAGCAGCCAAGATAATTTCGGGACAGGGTCGTACGAGCAGTACTTC.

The chain joins TRBV7-9 to TRBJ2-1; 11 nucleotides line up with TRBD2. The J segment lost 0 bases and the V segment lost 5 bases, leaving 12 bases of the junction unmatched. From germline, CDR1 is SEHNR and CDR2 FQNEAQ (reference sequence). This CDR3 region has 19 residues. The CDR3, as DNA: TGTGCCAGCAGCGCACAGGGGGTTAGCGGGAGGGACTCCTACAATGAGCAGTTCTTC. Translated, it gives CASSAQGVSGRDSYNEQFF. Variable domain in full (rest from reference TRBV7-9 and TRBJ2-1): DTGVSQNPRHKITKRGQNVTFRCDPISEHNRLYWYRQTLGQGPEFLTYFQNEAQLEKSRLLSDRFSAERPKGSFSTLEIQRTEQGDSAMYLCASSAQGVSGRDSYNEQFFGPGTRLTVL.